Sequencing of this T cell receptor (beta chain) was carried out in a study of long-term antiretroviral therapy in people with HIV. The run of the v3.0 immunoSEQ assay was at survey level. TCRdb's copy holds only in-frame clones and misses some; the assay was immunoSEQ multiplex PCR. The top ten hold about 15% of the sample, which has about 14,000 clones, roughly 85% seen once. Germline lookup yields CDR1 SGHRS and CDR2 YFSETQ. The CDR3 has 12 residues. Trimming removed 4 bases from V and 10 bases from J, with 12 bases in between. Each donor had at least one pre-ART and at least two post-ART PBMC samples. Specimens held roughly 0.9-10 million cryopreserved PBMC prior to DNA extraction.

This TCR derives from a woman aged 40 to 50 with HIV. Sample: unsorted PBMCs, taken 1.8 years before starting antiretroviral therapy. This chain connects TRBV5-1 to TRBJ2-1; no definite D call. CDR3 loop: CASSNPGPEQFF. The CDR3 DNA reads TGCGCCAGCAGCAATCCGGGTCCCGAGCAGTTCTTC.